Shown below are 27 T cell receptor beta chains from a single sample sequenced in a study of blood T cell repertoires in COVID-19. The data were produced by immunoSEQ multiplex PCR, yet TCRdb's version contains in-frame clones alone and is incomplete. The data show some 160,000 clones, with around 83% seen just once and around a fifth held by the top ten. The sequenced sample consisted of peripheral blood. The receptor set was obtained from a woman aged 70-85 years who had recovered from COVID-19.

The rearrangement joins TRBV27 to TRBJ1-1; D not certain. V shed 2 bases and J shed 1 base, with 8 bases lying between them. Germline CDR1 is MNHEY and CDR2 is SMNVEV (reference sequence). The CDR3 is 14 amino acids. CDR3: CASSLGGWNTEAFF. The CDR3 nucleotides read TGTGCCAGCAGTTTAGGCGGGTGGAACACTGAAGCTTTCTTT.

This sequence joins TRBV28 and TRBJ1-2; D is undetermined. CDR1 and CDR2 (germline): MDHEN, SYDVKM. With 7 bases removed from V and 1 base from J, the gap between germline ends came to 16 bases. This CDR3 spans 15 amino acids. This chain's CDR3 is CASNPTSSGNYGYTF. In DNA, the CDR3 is TGTGCCAGCAATCCGACAAGTTCCGGTAACTATGGCTACACCTTC.

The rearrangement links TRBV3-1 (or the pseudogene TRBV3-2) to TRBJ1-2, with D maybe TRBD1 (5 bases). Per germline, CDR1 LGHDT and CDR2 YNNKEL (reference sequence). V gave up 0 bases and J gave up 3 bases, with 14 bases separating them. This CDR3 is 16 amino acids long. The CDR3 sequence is CASSQDWASGDYGYTF. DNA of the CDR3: TGTGCCAGCAGCCAAGATTGGGCTTCGGGGGACTATGGCTACACCTTC.

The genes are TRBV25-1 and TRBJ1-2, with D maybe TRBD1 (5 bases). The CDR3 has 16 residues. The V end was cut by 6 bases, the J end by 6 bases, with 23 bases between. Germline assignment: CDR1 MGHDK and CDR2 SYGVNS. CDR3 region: CASREETRGSWDGYTF. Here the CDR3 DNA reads TGTGCCAGCAGGGAGGAGACGCGGGGGTCCTGGGATGGCTACACCTTC.

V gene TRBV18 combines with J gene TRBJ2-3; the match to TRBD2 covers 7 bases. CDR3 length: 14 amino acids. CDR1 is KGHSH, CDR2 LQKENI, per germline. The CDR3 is CASGLAVGGDTQYF. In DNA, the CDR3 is TGTGCGAGTGGCCTAGCGGTCGGGGGAGATACGCAGTATTTT.

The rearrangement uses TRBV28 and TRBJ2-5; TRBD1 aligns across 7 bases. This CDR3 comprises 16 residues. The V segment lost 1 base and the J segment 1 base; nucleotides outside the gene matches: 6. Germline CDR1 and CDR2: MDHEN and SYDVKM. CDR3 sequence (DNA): TGTGCCAGCAGTTTATTGCCCCCAGGGGGCCAAGAGACCCAGTACTTC. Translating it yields CASSLLPPGGQETQYF.

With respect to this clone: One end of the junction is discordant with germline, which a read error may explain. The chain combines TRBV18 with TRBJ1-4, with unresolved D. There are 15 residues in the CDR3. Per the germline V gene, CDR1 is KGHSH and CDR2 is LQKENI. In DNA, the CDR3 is TGTGCCAGCTCACCTCCCGGGGAGCATAATGAAAAGCTGTTTTTT. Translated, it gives CASSPPGEHNEKLFF. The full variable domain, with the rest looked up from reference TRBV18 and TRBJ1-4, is NAGVMQNPRHLVRRRGQEARLRCSPMKGHSHVYWYRQLPEEGLKFMVYLQKENIIDESGMPKERFSAEFPKEGPSILRIQQVVRGDSAAYFCASSPPGEHNEKLFFGSGTQLSVL.

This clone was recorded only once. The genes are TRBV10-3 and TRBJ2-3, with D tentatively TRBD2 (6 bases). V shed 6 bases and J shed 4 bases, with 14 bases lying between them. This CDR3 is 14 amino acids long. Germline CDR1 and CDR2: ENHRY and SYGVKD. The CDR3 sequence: CAIRGGAGADTQYF. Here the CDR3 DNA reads TGTGCCATCAGGGGCGGGGCCGGGGCAGATACGCAGTATTTT.

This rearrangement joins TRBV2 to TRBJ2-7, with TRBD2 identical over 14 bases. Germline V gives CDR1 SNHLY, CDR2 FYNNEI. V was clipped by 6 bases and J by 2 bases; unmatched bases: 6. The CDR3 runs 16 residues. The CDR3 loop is CASRGGTSGSPYEQYF. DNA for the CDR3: TGTGCCAGCAGGGGAGGGACTAGCGGGAGTCCCTACGAGCAGTACTTC. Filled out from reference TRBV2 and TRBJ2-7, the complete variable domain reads EPEVTQTPSHQVTQMGQEVILRCVPISNHLYFYWYRQILGQKVEFLVSFYNNEISEKSEIFDDQFSVERPDGSNFTLKIRSTKLEDSAMYFCASRGGTSGSPYEQYFGPGTRLTVT.

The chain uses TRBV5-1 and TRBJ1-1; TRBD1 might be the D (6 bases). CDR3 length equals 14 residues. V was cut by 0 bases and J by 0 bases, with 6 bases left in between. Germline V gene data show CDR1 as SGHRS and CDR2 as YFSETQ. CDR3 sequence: CASSLEGVNTEAFF. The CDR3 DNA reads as TGCGCCAGCAGCTTGGAGGGGGTGAACACTGAAGCTTTCTTT.

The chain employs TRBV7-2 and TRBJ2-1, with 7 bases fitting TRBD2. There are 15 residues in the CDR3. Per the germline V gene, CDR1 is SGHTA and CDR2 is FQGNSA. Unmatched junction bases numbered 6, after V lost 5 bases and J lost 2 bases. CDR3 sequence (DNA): TGTGCCAGCAGCCGGACTAGGGCTCCCTACAATGAGCAGTTCTTC. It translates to CASSRTRAPYNEQFF.

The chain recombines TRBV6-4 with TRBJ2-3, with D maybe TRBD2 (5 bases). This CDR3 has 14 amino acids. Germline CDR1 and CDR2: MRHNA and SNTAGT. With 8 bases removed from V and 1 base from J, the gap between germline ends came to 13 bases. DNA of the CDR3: TGTGCCAGCTCGGGCGGGCAGGGCACAGATACGCAGTATTTT. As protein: CASSGGQGTDTQYF.

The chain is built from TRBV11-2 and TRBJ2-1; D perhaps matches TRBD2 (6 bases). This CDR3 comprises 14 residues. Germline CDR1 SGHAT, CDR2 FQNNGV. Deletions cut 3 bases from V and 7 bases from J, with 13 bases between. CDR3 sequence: CASSFRGKVNEQFF. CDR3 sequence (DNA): TGTGCCAGCAGCTTTCGCGGGAAGGTGAATGAGCAGTTCTTC.

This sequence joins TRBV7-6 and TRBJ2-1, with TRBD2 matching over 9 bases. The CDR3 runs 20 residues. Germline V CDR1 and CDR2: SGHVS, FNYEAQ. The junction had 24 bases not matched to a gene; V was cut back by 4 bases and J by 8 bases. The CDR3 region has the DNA TGTGCCAGCAGCTCACGTACCCTATGGGGGGGGACTAGCTGGGTGGATGAGCAGTTCTTC. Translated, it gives CASSSRTLWGGTSWVDEQFF.

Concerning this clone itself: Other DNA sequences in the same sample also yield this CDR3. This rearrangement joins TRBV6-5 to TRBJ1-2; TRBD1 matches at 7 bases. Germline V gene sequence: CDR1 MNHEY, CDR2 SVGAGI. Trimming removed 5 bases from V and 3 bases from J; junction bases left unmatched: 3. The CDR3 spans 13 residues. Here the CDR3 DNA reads TGTGCCAGCAGTCCAGACAGGGACTATGGCTACACCTTC. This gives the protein CASSPDRDYGYTF.

CDR3 residues: CASSPRDRVTGNTIYF. In DNA, the CDR3 is TGTGCCAGCAGCCCCCGGGACAGGGTGACCGGAAACACCATATATTTT. The chain is built from TRBV3-1 (or the pseudogene TRBV3-2) and TRBJ1-3, with 9 bases matching TRBD1. In germline, CDR1 is LGHDT, CDR2 YNNKEL (reference sequence). Germline trimming cut 4 bases from V and 4 bases from J; bases unmatched to any gene: 8. CDR3 size: 16 residues.

CDR3 loop: CASGLVRGQVGTGNTIYF. The DNA of the CDR3 is TGTGCTAGTGGTTTGGTACGGGGACAGGTTGGTACTGGAAACACCATATATTTT. The V gene is TRBV12-5, the J gene TRBJ1-3, with TRBD1 matching over 8 bases. The trim removed 0 bases at V and 2 bases at J, leaving 9 bases unmatched. The CDR3 extends over 18 amino acids. CDR1 and CDR2 from the germline V gene are LGHNT and FRNRAP.

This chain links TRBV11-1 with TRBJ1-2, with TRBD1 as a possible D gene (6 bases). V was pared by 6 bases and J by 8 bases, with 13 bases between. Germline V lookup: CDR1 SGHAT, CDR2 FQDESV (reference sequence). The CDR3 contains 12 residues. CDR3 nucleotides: TGTGCCAGCAGTCCCGGGACAACAGGCTACACCTTC. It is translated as CASSPGTTGYTF.

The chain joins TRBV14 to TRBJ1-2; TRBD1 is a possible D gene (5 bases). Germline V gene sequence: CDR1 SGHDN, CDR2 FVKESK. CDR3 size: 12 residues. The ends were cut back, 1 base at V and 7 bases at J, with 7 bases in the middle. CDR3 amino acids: CASSQGQSGYTF. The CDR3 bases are TGTGCCAGCAGCCAAGGACAGAGTGGCTACACCTTC.

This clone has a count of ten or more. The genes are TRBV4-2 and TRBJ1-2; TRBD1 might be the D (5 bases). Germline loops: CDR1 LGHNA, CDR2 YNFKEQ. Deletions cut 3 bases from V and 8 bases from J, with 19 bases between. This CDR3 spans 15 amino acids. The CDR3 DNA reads TGTGCCAGCAGCCAGCCCGGGGACCTCCGGGGGGGCTACACCTTC. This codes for CASSQPGDLRGGYTF.

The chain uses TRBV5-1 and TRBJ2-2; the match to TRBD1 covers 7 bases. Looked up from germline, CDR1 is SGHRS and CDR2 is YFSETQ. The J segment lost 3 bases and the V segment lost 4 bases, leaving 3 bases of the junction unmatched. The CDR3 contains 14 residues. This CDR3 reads CASSPQGDTGELFF. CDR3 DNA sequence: TGCGCCAGCAGCCCTCAGGGGGACACCGGGGAGCTGTTTTTT.

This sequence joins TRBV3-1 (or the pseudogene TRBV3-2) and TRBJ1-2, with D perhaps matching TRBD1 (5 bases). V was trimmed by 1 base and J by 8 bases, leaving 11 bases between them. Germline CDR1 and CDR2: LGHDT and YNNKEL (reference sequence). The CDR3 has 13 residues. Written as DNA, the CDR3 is TGTGCCAGCAGCCAAGGATGGGGGGACGGCTACACCTTC. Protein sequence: CASSQGWGDGYTF.

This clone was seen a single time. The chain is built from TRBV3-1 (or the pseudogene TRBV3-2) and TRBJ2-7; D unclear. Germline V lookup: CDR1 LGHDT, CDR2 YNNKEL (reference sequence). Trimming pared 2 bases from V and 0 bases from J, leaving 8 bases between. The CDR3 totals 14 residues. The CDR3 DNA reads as TGTGCCAGCAGCCAACTTTCGAGCTCCTACGAGCAGTACTTC. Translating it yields CASSQLSSSYEQYF.

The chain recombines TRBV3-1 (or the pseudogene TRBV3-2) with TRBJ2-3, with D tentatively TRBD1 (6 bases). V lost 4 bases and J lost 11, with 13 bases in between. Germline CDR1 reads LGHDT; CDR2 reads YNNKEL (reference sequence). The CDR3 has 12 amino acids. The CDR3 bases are TGTGCCAGCAGCCCTACAGGGTACGTGCAGTATTTT. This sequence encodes CASSPTGYVQYF.

CDR3 loop: CAWSVGQGYNSPLHF. CDR3 coding DNA: TGTGCCTGGAGTGTGGGGCAGGGGTATAATTCACCCCTCCACTTT. The chain uses TRBV30 and TRBJ1-6; tentative D call: TRBD1 (6 bases). V dropped 0 bases and J dropped 4 bases, with 10 bases sitting between them. Germline V gene sequence: CDR1 GTSNPN, CDR2 SVGIG (reference sequence). This CDR3 region has 15 residues.

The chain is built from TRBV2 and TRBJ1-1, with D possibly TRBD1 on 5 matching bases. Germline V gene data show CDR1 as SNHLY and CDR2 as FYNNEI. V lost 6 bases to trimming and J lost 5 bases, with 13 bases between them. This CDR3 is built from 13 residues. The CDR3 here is CASSPVGETEAFF. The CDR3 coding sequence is TGTGCCAGCAGCCCCGTAGGGGAAACTGAAGCTTTCTTT. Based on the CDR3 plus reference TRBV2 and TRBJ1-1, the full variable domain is EPEVTQTPSHQVTQMGQEVILRCVPISNHLYFYWYRQILGQKVEFLVSFYNNEISEKSEIFDDQFSVERPDGSNFTLKIRSTKLEDSAMYFCASSPVGETEAFFGQGTRLTVV.

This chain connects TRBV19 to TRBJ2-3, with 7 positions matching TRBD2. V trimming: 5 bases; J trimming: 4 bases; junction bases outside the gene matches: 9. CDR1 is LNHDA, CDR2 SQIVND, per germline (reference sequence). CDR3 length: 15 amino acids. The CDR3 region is CASSPLGEGPDTQYF. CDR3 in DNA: TGTGCCAGTAGTCCCCTCGGGGAGGGCCCAGATACGCAGTATTTT.